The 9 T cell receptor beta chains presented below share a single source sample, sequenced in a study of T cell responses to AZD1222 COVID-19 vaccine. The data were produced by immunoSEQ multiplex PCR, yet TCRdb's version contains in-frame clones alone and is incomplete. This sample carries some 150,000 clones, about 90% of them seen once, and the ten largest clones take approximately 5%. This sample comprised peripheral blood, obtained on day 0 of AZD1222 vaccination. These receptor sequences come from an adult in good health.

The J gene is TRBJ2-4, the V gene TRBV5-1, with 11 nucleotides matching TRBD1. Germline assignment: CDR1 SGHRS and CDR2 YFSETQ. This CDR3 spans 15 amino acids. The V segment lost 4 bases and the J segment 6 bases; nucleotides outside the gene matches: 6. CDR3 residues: CASSPTGTGGNIQYF. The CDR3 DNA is TGCGCCAGCAGCCCTACCGGGACAGGGGGAAACATTCAGTACTTC.

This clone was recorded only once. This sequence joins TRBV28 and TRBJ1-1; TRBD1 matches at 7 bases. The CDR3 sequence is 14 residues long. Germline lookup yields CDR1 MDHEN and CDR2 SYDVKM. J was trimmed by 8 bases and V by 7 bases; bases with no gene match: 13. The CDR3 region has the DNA TGTGCCAGCATTAGAGGTACAGGGGTAGCCGAAGCTTTCTTT. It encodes CASIRGTGVAEAFF.

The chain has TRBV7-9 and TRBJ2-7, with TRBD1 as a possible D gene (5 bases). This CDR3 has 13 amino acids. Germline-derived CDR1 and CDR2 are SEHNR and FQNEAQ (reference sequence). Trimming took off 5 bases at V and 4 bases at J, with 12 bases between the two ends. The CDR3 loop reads CASSPKRQYEQYF. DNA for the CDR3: TGTGCCAGCAGCCCCAAGCGACAGTACGAGCAGTACTTC.

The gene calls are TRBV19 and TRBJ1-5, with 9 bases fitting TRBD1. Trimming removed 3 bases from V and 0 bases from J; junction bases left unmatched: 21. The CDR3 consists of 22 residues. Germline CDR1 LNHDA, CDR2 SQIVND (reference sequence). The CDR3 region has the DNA TGTGCCAGTAGTATTGTGGGACAGGGCCGAGTAGTAGGTTGGGGTAGCAATCAGCCCCAGCATTTT. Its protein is CASSIVGQGRVVGWGSNQPQHF.

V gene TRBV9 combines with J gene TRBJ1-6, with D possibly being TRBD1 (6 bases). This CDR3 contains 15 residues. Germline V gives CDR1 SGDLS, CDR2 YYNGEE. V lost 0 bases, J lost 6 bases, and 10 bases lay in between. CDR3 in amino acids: CASSVAGRGNSPLHF. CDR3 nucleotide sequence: TGTGCCAGCAGCGTAGCTGGCAGGGGTAATTCACCCCTCCACTTT.

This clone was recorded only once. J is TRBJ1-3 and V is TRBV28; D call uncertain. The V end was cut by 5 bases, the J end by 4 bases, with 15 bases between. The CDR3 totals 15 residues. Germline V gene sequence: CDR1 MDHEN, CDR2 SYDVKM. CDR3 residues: CASSTPASGGNTIYF. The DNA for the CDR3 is TGTGCCAGCAGTACCCCGGCTAGTGGGGGAAACACCATATATTTT.

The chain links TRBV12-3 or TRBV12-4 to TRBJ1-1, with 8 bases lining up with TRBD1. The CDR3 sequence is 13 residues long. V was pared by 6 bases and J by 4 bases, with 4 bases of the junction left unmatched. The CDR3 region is CASRTTGGTEAFF. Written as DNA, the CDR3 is TGTGCCAGCAGAACAACAGGGGGCACTGAAGCTTTCTTT.

This chain's CDR3 is CAWTGGRVMNTEAFF. In DNA form, the CDR3 reads TGTGCCTGGACCGGGGGGCGCGTGATGAACACTGAAGCTTTCTTT. The chain uses TRBV30 and TRBJ1-1; D may be TRBD1 (6 bases). V lost 4 bases and J lost 0, with 15 bases in between. This CDR3 contains 15 residues. The germline CDR1 and CDR2 sequences are GTSNPN and SVGIG (reference sequence).

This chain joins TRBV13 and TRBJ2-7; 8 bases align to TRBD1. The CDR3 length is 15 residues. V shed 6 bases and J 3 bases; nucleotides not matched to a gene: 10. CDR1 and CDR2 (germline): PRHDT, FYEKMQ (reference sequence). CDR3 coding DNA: TGTGCCAGCAGTCGGGAAGACAGGGGAGGCTACGAGCAGTACTTC. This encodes CASSREDRGGYEQYF.